This record concerns one T cell receptor beta chain sequence. Its antigen is not known. Using RNA transcripts as the source, TCR beta CDR3 regions were amplified. Primed by the HTBI set, a first-round RT-PCR was run on the TCR CDR3. TCRdb reanalysed the multiplex PCR reads using MiXCR and keeps one entry per CDR3 protein. Among around 420,000 distinct CDR3 sequences listed, about 15% were seen once. This entry is derived from a study of T cells in Graves' hyperthyroidism and ophthalmopathy. Study-wide results and limits: Most thyroid-expanded clonotypes above 0.001 were also found in blood.

Trimming removed 4 bases at V and 3 bases at J, with 27 bases between. This CDR3 region has 20 residues. The germline V gene has CDR1 SGHTA and CDR2 FQGNSA. The sample taken for sequencing was blood. The chain links TRBV7-2 to TRBJ2-2; possible D gene TRBD1, 6 bases. The origin of this receptor is a woman between 18 and 30 years old with Graves' hyperthyroidism. The CDR3 nucleotides read TGTGCCAGCAGCTCGGACAGCTTCGGGCCCCAGACACAGTACACCGGGGAGCTGTTTTTT. This translates into CASSSDSFGPQTQYTGELFF.